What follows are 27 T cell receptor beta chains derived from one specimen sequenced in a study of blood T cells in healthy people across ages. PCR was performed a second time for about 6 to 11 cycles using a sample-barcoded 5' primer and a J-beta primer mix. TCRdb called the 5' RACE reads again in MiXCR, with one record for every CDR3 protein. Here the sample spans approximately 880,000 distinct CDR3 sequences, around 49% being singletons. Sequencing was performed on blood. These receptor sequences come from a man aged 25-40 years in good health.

CDR3 bases: TGTGCCAGCACCAAAGATGCAGGGGCCTTCAACGTCCTGACTTTC. Protein product: CASTKDAGAFNVLTF. V gene TRBV6-1 combines with J gene TRBJ2-6; a weak D match, TRBD1 (6 bases). This CDR3 is built from 15 residues. The V end was cut by 7 bases, the J end by 9 bases, with 19 bases between. CDR1 MNHNS and CDR2 SASEGT come from the germline V gene.

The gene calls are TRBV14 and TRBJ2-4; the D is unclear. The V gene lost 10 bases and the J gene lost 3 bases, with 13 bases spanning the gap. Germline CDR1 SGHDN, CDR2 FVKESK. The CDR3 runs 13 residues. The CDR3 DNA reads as TGTGCCACCTCAGGAAAGGTCAAAAACATTCAGTACTTC. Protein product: CATSGKVKNIQYF.

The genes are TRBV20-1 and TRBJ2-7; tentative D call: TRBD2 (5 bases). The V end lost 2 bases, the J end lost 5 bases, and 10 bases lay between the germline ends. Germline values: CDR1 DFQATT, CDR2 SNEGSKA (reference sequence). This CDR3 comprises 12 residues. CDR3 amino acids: CSARRGYDEQYF. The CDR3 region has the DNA TGCAGTGCTAGAAGAGGGTATGACGAGCAGTACTTC.

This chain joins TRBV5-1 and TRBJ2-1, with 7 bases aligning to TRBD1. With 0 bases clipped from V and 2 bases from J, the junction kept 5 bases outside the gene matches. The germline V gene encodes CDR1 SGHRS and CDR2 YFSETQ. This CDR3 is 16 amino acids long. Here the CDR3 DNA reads TGCGCCAGCAGCTTGGCCGGGGACAGCACCTACAATGAGCAGTTCTTC. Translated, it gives CASSLAGDSTYNEQFF.

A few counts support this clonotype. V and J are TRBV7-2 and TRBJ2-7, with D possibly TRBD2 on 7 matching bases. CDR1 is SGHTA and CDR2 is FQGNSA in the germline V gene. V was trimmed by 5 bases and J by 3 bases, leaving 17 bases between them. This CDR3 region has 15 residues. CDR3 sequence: CASSTQQGLNYEQYF. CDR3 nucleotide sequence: TGTGCCAGCAGCACCCAACAGGGACTAAACTACGAGCAGTACTTC.

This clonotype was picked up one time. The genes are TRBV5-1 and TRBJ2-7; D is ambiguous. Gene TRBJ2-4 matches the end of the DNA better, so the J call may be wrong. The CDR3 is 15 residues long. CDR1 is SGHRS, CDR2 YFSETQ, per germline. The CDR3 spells CASSLVLGMANIQYF. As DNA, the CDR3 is TGCGCCAGCAGCTTGGTCCTAGGGATGGCGAACATTCAGTACTTC.

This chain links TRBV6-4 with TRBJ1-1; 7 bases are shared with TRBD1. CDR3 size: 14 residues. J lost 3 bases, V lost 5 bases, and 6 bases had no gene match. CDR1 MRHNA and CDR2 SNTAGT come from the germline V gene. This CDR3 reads CASSRGGWDTEAFF. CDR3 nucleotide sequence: TGTGCCAGCAGTCGAGGGGGCTGGGACACTGAAGCTTTCTTT.

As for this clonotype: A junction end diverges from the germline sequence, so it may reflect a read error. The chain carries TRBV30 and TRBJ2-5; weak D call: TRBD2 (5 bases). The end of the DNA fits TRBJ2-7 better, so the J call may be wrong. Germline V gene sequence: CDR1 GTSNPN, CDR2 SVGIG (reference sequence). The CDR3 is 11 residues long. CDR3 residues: CAGSKTYEQYF. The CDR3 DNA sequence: TGTGCCGGGAGTAAGACCTACGAGCAGTACTTC.

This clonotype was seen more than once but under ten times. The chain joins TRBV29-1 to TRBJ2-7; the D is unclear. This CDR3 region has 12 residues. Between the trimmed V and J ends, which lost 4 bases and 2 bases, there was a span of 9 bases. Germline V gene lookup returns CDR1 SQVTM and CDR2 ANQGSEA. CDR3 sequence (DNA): TGCAGCGTTGCGGCCGGAACCTACGAGCAGTACTTC. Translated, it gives CSVAAGTYEQYF.

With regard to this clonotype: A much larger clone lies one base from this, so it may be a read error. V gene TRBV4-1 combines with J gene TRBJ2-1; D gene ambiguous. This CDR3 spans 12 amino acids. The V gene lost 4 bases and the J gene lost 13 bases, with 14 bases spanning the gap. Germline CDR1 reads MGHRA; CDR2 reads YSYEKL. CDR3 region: CASSPGVETQFF. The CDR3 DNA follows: TGCGCCAGCAGCCCAGGAGTAGAGACCCAGTTCTTC.

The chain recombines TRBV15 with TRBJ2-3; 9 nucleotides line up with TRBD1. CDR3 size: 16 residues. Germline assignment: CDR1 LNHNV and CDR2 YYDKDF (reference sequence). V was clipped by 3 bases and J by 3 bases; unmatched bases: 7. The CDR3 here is CATSSLDRGPTDTQYF. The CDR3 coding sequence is TGTGCCACCAGCAGCTTGGACAGGGGACCTACAGATACGCAGTATTTT.

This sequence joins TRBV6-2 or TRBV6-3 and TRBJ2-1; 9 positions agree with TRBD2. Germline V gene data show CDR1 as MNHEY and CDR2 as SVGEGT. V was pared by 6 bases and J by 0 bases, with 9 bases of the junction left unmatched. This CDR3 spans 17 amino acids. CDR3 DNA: TGTGCCAGCAGCCCACGGGCGGGGGGGAGCTCCTACAATGAGCAGTTCTTC. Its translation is CASSPRAGGSSYNEQFF.

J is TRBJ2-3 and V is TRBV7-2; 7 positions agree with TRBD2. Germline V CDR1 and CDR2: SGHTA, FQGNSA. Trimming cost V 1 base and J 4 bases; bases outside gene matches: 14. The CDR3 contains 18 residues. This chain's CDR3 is CASSLGRQGAGRSDTQYF. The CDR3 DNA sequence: TGTGCCAGCAGCTTAGGGCGGCAGGGAGCGGGGAGATCAGATACGCAGTATTTT. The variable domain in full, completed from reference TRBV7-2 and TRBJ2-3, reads GAGVSQSPSNKVTEKGKDVELRCDPISGHTALYWYRQSLGQGLEFLIYFQGNSAPDKSGLPSDRFSAERTGGSVSTLTIQRTQQEDSAVYLCASSLGRQGAGRSDTQYFGPGTRLTVL.

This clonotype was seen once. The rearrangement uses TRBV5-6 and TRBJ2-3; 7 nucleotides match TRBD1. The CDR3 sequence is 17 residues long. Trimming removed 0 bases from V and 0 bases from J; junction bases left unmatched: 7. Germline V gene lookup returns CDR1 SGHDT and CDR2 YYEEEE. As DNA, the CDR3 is TGTGCCAGCAGCTTGGGACCCGGGACAGTGAGCACAGATACGCAGTATTTT. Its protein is CASSLGPGTVSTDTQYF.

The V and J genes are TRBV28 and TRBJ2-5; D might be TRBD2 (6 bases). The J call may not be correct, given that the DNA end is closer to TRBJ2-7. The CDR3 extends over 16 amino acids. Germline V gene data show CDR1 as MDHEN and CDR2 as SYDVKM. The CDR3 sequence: CASSFIFGPAGGEQYF. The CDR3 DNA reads TGTGCCAGCAGTTTTATATTTGGCCCCGCCGGGGGCGAGCAGTACTTC.

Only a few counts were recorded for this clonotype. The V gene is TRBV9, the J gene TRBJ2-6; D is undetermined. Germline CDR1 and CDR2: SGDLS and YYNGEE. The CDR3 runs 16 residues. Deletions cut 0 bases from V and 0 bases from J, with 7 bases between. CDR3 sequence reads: CASSVEVDSGANVLTF. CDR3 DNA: TGTGCCAGCAGCGTAGAGGTAGACTCTGGGGCCAACGTCCTGACTTTC.

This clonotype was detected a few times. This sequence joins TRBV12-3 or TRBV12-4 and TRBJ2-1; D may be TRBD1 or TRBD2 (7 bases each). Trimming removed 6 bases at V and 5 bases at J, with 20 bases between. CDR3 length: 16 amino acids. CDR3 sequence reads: CASRLGGTARNNEQFF. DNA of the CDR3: TGTGCCAGCAGGCTCGGGGGGACAGCAAGAAACAATGAGCAGTTCTTC.

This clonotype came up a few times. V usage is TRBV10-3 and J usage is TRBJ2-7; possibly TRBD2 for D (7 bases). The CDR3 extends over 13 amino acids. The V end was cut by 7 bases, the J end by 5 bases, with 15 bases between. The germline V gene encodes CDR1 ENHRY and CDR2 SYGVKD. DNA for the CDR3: TGTGCCATCAAGGCAGGGGCGGGAGACGAGCAGTACTTC. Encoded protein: CAIKAGAGDEQYF.

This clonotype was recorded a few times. The CDR3 reads CASSLAGESSYNEQFF. The CDR3 DNA reads as TGTGCCAGCAGCTTAGCTGGGGAGAGCTCCTACAATGAGCAGTTCTTC. V and J are TRBV7-2 and TRBJ2-1; TRBD2 is a possible D gene (5 bases). V lost 0 bases to trimming and J lost 0 bases, with 9 bases between them. This CDR3 is built from 16 residues. Germline CDR1 is SGHTA and CDR2 is FQGNSA.

In nucleotides, the CDR3 is TGTGCCAGCAGTTTATTATTACCGGGACAGGGGACGGTCCAGCCCCAGCATTTT. Protein: CASSLLLPGQGTVQPQHF. The chain couples TRBV28 to TRBJ1-5, with 10 bases that match TRBD1. The trim removed 1 base at V and 7 bases at J, leaving 13 bases unmatched. This CDR3 contains 18 residues. Per germline, CDR1 MDHEN and CDR2 SYDVKM.

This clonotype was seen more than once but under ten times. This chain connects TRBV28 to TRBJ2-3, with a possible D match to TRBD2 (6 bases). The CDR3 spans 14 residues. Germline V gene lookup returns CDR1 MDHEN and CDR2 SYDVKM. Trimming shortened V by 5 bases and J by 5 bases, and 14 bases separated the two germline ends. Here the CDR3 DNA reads TGTGCCAGCAGTCCTTATGCCGGGGGAGATACGCAGTATTTT. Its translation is CASSPYAGGDTQYF.

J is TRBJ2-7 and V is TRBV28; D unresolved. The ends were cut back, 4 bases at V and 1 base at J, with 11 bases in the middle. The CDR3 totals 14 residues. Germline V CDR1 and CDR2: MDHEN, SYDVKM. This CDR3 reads CASSSLFGSYEQYF. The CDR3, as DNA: TGTGCCAGCAGTTCCCTCTTCGGGTCCTACGAGCAGTACTTC.

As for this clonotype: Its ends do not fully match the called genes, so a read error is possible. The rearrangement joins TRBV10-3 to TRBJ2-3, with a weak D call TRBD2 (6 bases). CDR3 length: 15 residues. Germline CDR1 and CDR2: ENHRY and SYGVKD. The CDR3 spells CAISESLGLTDTQYF. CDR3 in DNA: TGTGCCATCAGTGAGTCCCTCGGACTAACAGACACGCAGTATTTT.

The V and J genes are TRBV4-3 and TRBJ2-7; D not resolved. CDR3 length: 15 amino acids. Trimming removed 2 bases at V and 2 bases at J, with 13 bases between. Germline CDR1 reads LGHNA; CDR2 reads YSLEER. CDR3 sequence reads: CASSQQPDRAYEQYF. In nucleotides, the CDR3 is TGCGCCAGCAGCCAACAACCCGACCGAGCCTACGAGCAGTACTTC.

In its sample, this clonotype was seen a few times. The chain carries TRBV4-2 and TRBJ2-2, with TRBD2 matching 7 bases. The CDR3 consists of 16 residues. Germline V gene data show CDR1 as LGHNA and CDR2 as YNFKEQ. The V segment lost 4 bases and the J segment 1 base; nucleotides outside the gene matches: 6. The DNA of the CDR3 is TGTGCCAGCAGCCCTGAGTGGGGGGGGAACACCGGGGAGCTGTTTTTT. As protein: CASSPEWGGNTGELFF.

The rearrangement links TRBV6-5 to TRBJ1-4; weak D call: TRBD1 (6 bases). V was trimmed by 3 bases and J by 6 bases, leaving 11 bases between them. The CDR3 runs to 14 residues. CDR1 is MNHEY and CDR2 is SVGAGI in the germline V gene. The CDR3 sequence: CASSYRGIDEKLFF. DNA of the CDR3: TGTGCCAGCAGTTATAGGGGGATAGATGAAAAACTGTTTTTT.

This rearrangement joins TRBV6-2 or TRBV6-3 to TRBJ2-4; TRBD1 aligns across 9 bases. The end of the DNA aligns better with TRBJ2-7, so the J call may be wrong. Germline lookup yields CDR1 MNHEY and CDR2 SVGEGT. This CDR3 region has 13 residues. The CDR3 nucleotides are TGTGCCAGCAGCTGGACAGGGGATCTCGAGCAGTACTTC. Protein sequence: CASSWTGDLEQYF.